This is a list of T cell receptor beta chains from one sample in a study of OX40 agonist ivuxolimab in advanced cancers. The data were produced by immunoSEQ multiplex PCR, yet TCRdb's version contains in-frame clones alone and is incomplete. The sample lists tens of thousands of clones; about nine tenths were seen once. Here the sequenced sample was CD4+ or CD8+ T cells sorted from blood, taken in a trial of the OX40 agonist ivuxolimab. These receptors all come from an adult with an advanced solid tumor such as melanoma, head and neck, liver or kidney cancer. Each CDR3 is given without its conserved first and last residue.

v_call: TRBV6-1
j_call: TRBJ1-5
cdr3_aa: ASSEGTDSNQPQH

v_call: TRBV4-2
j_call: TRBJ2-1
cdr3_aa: ASSQGVAGVLDNEQF

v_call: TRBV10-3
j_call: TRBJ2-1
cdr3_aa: AISEAGFSIPEQF

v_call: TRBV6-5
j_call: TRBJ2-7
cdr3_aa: ATGRGSGYEQY

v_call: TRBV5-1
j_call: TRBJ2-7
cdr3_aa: ASSNGQTTLGSGEQY

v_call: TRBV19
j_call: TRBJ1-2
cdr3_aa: ASSTQLGQGNGYT

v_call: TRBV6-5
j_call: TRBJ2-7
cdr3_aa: ASSQQGVYEQY

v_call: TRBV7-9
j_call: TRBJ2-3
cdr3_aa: ASSLGSNTDTQY

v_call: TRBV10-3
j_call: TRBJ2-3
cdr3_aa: AIRSLASTDTQY

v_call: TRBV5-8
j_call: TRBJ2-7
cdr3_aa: ASSSGLAGGHEQY

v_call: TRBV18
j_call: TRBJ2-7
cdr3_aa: ASSPRQGYEQY

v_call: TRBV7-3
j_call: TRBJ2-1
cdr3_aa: ASSPMGLAVDEQF

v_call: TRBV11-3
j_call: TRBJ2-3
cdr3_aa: ASSSTVSPSTDTQY

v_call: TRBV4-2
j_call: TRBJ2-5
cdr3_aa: ASSQGTSGRQETQY

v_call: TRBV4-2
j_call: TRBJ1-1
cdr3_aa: ASIPGVRGTEAF

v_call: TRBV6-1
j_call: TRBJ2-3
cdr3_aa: ASSDSGDGTDTQY

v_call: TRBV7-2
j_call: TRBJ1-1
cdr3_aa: ASSRGQGAASGAEAF

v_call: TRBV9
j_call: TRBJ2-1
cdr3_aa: ASSVASDNNEQF

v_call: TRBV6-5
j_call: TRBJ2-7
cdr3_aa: ASSTQGTLSYEQY

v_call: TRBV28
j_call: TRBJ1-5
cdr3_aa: ASSFRGAGGNQPQH

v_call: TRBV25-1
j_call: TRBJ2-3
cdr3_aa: ASSERASGSTDTQY

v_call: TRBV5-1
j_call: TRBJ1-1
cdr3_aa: ASSLGASWDTEAF

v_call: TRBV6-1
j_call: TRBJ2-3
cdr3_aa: ASSVAGAFSDTQY

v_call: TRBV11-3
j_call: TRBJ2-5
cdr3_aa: ASSGTGLGETQY

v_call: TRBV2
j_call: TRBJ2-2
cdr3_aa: ASKRDHTGELF

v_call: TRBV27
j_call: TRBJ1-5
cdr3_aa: ASSPGQGRNQPQH

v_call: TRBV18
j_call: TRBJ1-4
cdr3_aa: ASSDTGGGEKLF

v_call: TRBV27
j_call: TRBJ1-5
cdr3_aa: ASSLDTTYQPQH

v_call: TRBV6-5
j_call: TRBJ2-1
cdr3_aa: ASSYDGAGGASEQF